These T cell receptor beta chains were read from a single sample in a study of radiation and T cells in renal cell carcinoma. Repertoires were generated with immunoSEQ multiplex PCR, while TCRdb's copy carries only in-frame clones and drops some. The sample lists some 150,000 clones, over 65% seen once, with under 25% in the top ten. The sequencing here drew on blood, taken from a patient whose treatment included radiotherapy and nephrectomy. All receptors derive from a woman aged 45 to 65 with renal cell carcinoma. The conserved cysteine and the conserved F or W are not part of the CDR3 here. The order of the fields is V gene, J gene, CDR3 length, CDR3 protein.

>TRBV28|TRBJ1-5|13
ASSLSSGNNQPQH
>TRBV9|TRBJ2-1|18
ASSVGHRASSLSSYNEQF
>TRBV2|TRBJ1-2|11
ASTVDPEGGYT
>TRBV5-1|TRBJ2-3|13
ASSLAGRATDTQY
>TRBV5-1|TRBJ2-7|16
ASSLVPILGGFSYEQY
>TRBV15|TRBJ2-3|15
ATSLGTGTRGSDTQY
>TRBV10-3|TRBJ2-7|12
AISDRDSTYEQY
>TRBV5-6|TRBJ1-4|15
ASSLTGQGPSAEKLF
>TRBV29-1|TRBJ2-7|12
SVERQSGSYEQY
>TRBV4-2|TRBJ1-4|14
ASSQDQVTGEEKLF
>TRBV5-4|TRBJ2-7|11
ASSPNGEYEQY
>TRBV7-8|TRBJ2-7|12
ASSSDRGSYEQY
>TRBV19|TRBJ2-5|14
ASSKARGGLQETQY
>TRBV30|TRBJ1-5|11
AWSVEGRGPQH
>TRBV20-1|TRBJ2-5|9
SAALEETQY
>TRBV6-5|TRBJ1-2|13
ASSYSGTVNYGYT
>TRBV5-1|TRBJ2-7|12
ASSLPGGAYEQY
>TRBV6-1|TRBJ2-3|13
ASSGLAGPGDTQY
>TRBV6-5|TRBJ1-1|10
ASWTGRGEAF
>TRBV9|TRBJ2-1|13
ASSPRQGTYNEQF
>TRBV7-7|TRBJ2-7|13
ASRGRLAGPIGQY
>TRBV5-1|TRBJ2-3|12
ASSLGADTDTQY
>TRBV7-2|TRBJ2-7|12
ASSSSLNSYEQY
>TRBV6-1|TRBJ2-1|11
ASSELVKSEQF
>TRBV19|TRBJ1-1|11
ASSTVGSTEAF
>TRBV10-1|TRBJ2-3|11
ASSESASGTQY
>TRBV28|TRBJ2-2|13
ASRVHSPNTGELF
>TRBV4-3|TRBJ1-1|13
ASSQRGSLNTEAF
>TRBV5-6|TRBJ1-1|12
ASSLGLPTTEAF
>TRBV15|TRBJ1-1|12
ATSRRQVGTEAF
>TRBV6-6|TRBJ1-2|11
ASSYSTGQGYT
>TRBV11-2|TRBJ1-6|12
ASSPTAGGQSLH
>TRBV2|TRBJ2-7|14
ASSEEPWTETYEQY
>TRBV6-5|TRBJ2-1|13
ASSYGQGVYNEQF
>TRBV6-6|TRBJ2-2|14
ASIKAGTGRTGELF
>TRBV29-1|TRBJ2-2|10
SVGQHTGELF
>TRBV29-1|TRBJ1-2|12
SVDGQGPNYGYT
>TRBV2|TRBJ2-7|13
ASRRTNRVAHEQY
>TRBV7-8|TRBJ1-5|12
ASSPGAFGEPQH
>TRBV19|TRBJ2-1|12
ASSMGIGDNEQF